This T cell receptor (beta chain) was captured in a study of blood T cell repertoires in COVID-19. The CDR3 consists of 17 residues. The ends were cut back, 0 bases at V and 0 bases at J, with 14 bases in the middle. Germline V CDR1 and CDR2: SGHRS, YFSETQ. Data came from immunoSEQ multiplex PCR; TCRdb stores just in-frame clones and leaves some out. The data show roughly 200,000 clones, around four fifths seen once. Sequencing input: peripheral blood. This chain links TRBV5-1 with TRBJ2-3; D gene unclear. The TCR sequence derives from a woman of 80 years or more with COVID-19, enrolled during active disease. The CDR3 loop is CASSLGLTTSSTDTQYF. For the CDR3, the DNA is TGCGCCAGCAGCTTGGGTCTTACAACCTCTAGCACAGATACGCAGTATTTT.